These 21 T cell receptor beta chains were all obtained from the same sample, sequenced in a study of blood T cell repertoires in COVID-19. Generated by immunoSEQ multiplex PCR, the TCRdb table keeps only in-frame clones and is missing some. The profile shows around 250,000 clones, about 89% of them singletons. Material: peripheral blood. The receptors here all came from an older woman who had recovered from COVID-19.

The V gene is TRBV7-3, the J gene TRBJ1-3; 8 nucleotides agree with TRBD1. Trimming removed 5 bases from V and 2 bases from J; junction bases left unmatched: 5. CDR1 SGHTA and CDR2 FQGTGA come from the germline V gene. There are 15 residues in the CDR3. CDR3 coding DNA: TGTGCCAGCAGCCTACAGGGGGGGCCTGGAAACACCATATATTTT. Translated, it gives CASSLQGGPGNTIYF.

The chain employs TRBV27 and TRBJ2-7, with D tentatively TRBD1 (6 bases). V lost 6 bases and J lost 3, with 21 bases in between. Germline V gives CDR1 MNHEY, CDR2 SMNVEV (reference sequence). The CDR3 has 16 residues. The CDR3 nucleotides are TGTGCCAGCAGAGAGGGGGTTTTGAGCCGGTACTACGAGCAGTACTTC. This gives the protein CASREGVLSRYYEQYF.

The V and J genes are TRBV6-5 and TRBJ2-7; 11 bases fit TRBD2. V shed 6 bases and J 2 bases; nucleotides not matched to a gene: 6. The V gene's germline CDR1 is MNHEY and CDR2 SVGAGI. This CDR3 region has 15 residues. The CDR3 DNA sequence: TGTGCCAGCAGCCCCACTAGCGGGGGAACCTACGAGCAGTACTTC. Translating it yields CASSPTSGGTYEQYF.

This chain connects TRBV7-6 to TRBJ1-1; TRBD1 matches 9 bases. CDR1 is SGHVS, CDR2 FNYEAQ, per germline. The CDR3 loop spans 13 amino acids. With 1 base clipped from V and 7 bases from J, the junction kept 1 base outside the gene matches. The CDR3 DNA follows: TGTGCCAGCAGCTTAGGACAGGGGGTTGAAGCTTTCTTT. It translates to CASSLGQGVEAFF.

The chain joins TRBV7-6 to TRBJ1-2, with 9 bases aligning to TRBD1. This CDR3 comprises 15 residues. The junction had 11 bases not matched to a gene; V was cut back by 5 bases and J by 7 bases. Germline loops: CDR1 SGHVS, CDR2 FNYEAQ. DNA for the CDR3: TGTGCCAGCAGCCCGGCCATTTGGACAGGGGCTGGCTACACCTTC. This gives the protein CASSPAIWTGAGYTF.

This sequence joins TRBV7-2 and TRBJ1-2; a weak D match, TRBD1 (5 bases). Trimming pared 3 bases from V and 4 bases from J, leaving 18 bases between. This CDR3 has 16 residues. Germline values: CDR1 SGHTA, CDR2 FQGNSA. The DNA of the CDR3 is TGTGCCAGCAGCTTCAATCTAAGGGGAATGGGCTATGGCTACACCTTC. It codes for CASSFNLRGMGYGYTF.

The CDR3 bases are TGTGCCAGCAGAACGGGACAGTCAAATGAAAAACTGTTTTTT. Its protein product is CASRTGQSNEKLFF. This rearrangement joins TRBV11-2 to TRBJ1-4; 7 bases map to TRBD1. The CDR3 consists of 14 residues. J was trimmed by 5 bases and V by 6 bases; bases with no gene match: 6. CDR1 and CDR2 (germline): SGHAT, FQNNGV.

The genes are TRBV7-9 and TRBJ1-1; D is unclear. Germline CDR1 is SEHNR and CDR2 is FQNEAQ (reference sequence). Trimming stripped 1 base from V and 5 bases from J, with 11 bases between. The CDR3 length is 14 residues. CDR3 nucleotides: TGTGCCAGCAGCTTAGAGGCGGGATTAACTGAAGCTTTCTTT. This gives the protein CASSLEAGLTEAFF.

The CDR3 DNA reads as TGTGCCACCAGTGATGAGACAGGGGCTGAAGCTTTCTTT. Protein sequence: CATSDETGAEAFF. The chain recombines TRBV24-1 with TRBJ1-1, with 8 positions matching TRBD1. This CDR3 region has 13 residues. Germline CDR1 reads KGHDR; CDR2 reads SFDVKD. The J segment lost 6 bases and the V segment lost 3 bases, leaving 2 bases of the junction unmatched.

This rearrangement joins TRBV19 to TRBJ2-7; TRBD1 matches at 9 bases. The CDR3 runs to 17 residues. The germline CDR1 and CDR2 sequences are LNHDA and SQIVND (reference sequence). V shed 1 base, J shed 1 base, and the junction held 8 bases outside the gene matches. CDR3: CASSIGSGDRVSYEQYF. The DNA of the CDR3 is TGTGCCAGTAGTATAGGGTCCGGGGACAGGGTGTCCTACGAGCAGTACTTC.

The CDR3 DNA follows: TGTGCCAGCAGCCACGGGACAGAATTATCCTACGAGCAGTACTTC. This codes for CASSHGTELSYEQYF. The chain employs TRBV7-9 and TRBJ2-7; 7 nucleotides match TRBD1. Per the germline V gene, CDR1 is SEHNR and CDR2 is FQNEAQ (reference sequence). This CDR3 is 15 amino acids long. J was trimmed by 1 base and V by 5 bases; bases with no gene match: 8.

The chain joins TRBV18 to TRBJ2-6, with D uncertain. With 3 bases removed from V and 2 bases from J, the gap between germline ends came to 14 bases. The CDR3 extends over 17 amino acids. The V gene's germline CDR1 is KGHSH and CDR2 LQKENI. The CDR3 bases are TGTGCCAGCTCACCCTACGGGTCCGCCCCTGGGGCCAACGTCCTGACTTTC. It specifies CASSPYGSAPGANVLTF.

The genes are TRBV4-3 and TRBJ1-6; D might be TRBD1 (5 bases). The CDR3 has 16 residues. The V end was cut by 3 bases, the J end by 7 bases, with 16 bases between. CDR1 LGHNA and CDR2 YSLEER come from the germline V gene. In nucleotides, the CDR3 is TGCGCCAGCAGCCATCGCCACGGGGGTTGGAATTCACCCCTCCACTTT. The encoded protein is CASSHRHGGWNSPLHF.

This clone was counted only a few times. CDR3 coding DNA: TGTGCCATCAGGGGGGCAGGGTCAGACACAGATACGCAGTATTTT. Encoded protein: CAIRGAGSDTDTQYF. V gene TRBV10-3 combines with J gene TRBJ2-3, with a possible D match to TRBD1 (6 bases). Germline lookup yields CDR1 ENHRY and CDR2 SYGVKD. The CDR3 consists of 15 residues. V shed 6 bases and J shed 2 bases, with 15 bases lying between them.

The CDR3, as DNA: TGTGCCAGCAGTTTGGGGAGCTCCTACGAGCAGTACTTC. The encoded protein is CASSLGSSYEQYF. This rearrangement joins TRBV28 to TRBJ2-7, with a tentative D call TRBD2 (5 bases). The germline CDR1 and CDR2 sequences are MDHEN and SYDVKM. The CDR3 has 13 amino acids. The V and J ends lost 3 bases and 0 bases respectively, with 6 bases between them.

This sequence joins TRBV4-3 and TRBJ1-1, with 9 bases lining up with TRBD1. CDR1 is LGHNA and CDR2 is YSLEER in the germline V gene. Trimming at V came to 0 bases and at J to 14 bases, leaving 13 bases not matched to a gene. The length of the CDR3 is 15 residues. Here the CDR3 reads CASSQDAQGQGQGFF. CDR3 nucleotide sequence: TGCGCCAGCAGCCAAGATGCCCAGGGCCAAGGACAGGGGTTCTTT.

The gene calls are TRBV10-3 and TRBJ1-2; tentative D call: TRBD1 (5 bases). The V end lost 5 bases, the J end lost 8 bases, and 15 bases lay between the germline ends. Germline V gene lookup returns CDR1 ENHRY and CDR2 SYGVKD. This CDR3 is built from 13 residues. The CDR3 coding sequence is TGTGCCATCAGTTCTACAGGTTCCCAGGGCTACACCTTC. It specifies CAISSTGSQGYTF.

This chain joins TRBV6-5 and TRBJ1-5; 10 bases fit TRBD1. The CDR3 extends over 14 amino acids. The germline V gene has CDR1 MNHEY and CDR2 SVGAGI. J was trimmed by 7 bases and V by 8 bases; bases with no gene match: 8. CDR3 nucleotides: TGTGCCAGCTTAGACAGGGGGCGCGGGCAGCCCCAGCATTTT. Protein sequence: CASLDRGRGQPQHF.

The chain employs TRBV6-5 and TRBJ1-3; 7 bases fit TRBD1. The germline CDR1 and CDR2 sequences are MNHEY and SVGAGI. This CDR3 is 15 amino acids long. V lost 6 bases, J lost 0 bases, and 5 bases stayed unmatched. The DNA for the CDR3 is TGTGCCAGCAGCGTAGGGGGCGACTCTGGAAACACCATATATTTT. Protein sequence: CASSVGGDSGNTIYF.

The CDR3 DNA sequence: TGTGCCAGTAGTCCCGGGCGGACAGGGTTTTTTGTGGGGATCAATGAGCAGTTCTTC. Encoded protein: CASSPGRTGFFVGINEQFF. The chain is built from TRBV19 and TRBJ2-1, with TRBD1 matching 8 bases. This CDR3 contains 19 residues. V lost 5 bases, J lost 6 bases, and 21 bases stayed unmatched. The germline CDR1 and CDR2 sequences are LNHDA and SQIVND (reference sequence).

This sequence joins TRBV11-2 and TRBJ2-4, with D maybe TRBD1 (5 bases). The CDR3 covers 16 residues. Trimming shortened V by 5 bases and J by 7 bases, and 21 bases separated the two germline ends. Germline V gene data show CDR1 as SGHAT and CDR2 as FQNNGV. The CDR3 loop is CASSPNHQGFANIQYF. DNA for the CDR3: TGTGCCAGCAGCCCGAACCACCAGGGTTTTGCCAACATTCAGTACTTC.